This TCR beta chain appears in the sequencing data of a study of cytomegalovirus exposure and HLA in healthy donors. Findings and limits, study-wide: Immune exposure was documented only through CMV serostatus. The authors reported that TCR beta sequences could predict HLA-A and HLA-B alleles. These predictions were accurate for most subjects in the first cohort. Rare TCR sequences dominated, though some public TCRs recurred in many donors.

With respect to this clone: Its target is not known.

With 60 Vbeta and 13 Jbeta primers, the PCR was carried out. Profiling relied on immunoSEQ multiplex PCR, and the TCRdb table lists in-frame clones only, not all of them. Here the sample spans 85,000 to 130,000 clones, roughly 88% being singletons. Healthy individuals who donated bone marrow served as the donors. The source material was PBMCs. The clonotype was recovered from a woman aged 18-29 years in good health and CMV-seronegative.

The CDR3 protein is CASSLSLDSYSGNTIYF. The CDR3 DNA reads as TGTGCCAGCTCACTGTCCCTCGACAGTTATTCTGGAAACACCATATATTTT. The gene calls are TRBV18 and TRBJ1-3, with D tentatively TRBD1 (5 bases). There are 17 residues in the CDR3. From germline, CDR1 is KGHSH and CDR2 LQKENI. The V gene lost 4 bases and the J gene lost 1 base, with 17 bases spanning the gap.